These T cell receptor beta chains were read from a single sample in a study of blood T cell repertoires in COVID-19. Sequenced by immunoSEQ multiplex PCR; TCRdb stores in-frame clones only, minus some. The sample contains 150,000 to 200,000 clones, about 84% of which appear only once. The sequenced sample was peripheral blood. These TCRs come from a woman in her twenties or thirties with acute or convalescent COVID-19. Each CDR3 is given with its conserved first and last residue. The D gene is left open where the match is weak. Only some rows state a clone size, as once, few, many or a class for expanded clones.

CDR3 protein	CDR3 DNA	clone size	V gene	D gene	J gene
CASSYIGGGSIAKNIQYF	TGTGCCAGCAGTTACATCGGGGGGGGATCTATAGCCAAAAACATTCAGTACTTC	few	TRBV6-2/TRBV6-3	TRBD2	TRBJ2-4
CASSIRRRGRYEQYF	TGTGCCAGTAGTATTCGCCGCAGGGGGCGATACGAGCAGTACTTC	.	TRBV19	TRBD1	TRBJ2-7
CASSLDPGSYEQYF	TGTGCCAGCAGCTTGGACCCGGGTTCCTACGAGCAGTACTTC	.	TRBV5-4	.	TRBJ2-7
CASSLGGRGDEKLFF	TGCGCCAGCAGCTTAGGAGGCAGGGGTGATGAAAAACTGTTTTTT	once	TRBV5-1	.	TRBJ1-4
CASSQGPSGNTDTQYF	TGTGCCAGCAGCCAAGGGCCTAGCGGGAACACAGATACGCAGTATTTT	few	TRBV3-1/TRBV3-2	TRBD2	TRBJ2-3
CASSLGAGGLGTEAFF	TGCGCCAGCAGCTTGGGGGCAGGGGGCCTAGGAACTGAAGCTTTCTTT	few	TRBV5-1	TRBD1	TRBJ1-1
CASSIGWGQGLSEQYF	TGTGCCAGTAGTATAGGTTGGGGACAGGGCCTGTCCGAGCAGTACTTC	.	TRBV19	TRBD1	TRBJ2-7
CASSLRTGAIYEQYF	TGTGCCAGTAGTCTAAGGACAGGGGCGATCTACGAGCAGTACTTC	.	TRBV19	TRBD1	TRBJ2-7
CASSQGGLNTEAFF	TGTGCCAGCAGCCAGGGAGGGTTGAACACTGAAGCTTTCTTT	.	TRBV6-2/TRBV6-3	.	TRBJ1-1
CASSFGQYYGYTF	TGTGCCAGCAGCTTCGGACAGTACTATGGCTACACCTTC	.	TRBV7-2	.	TRBJ1-2
CAWKGVKRGNTEAFF	TGTGCCTGGAAGGGGGTTAAACGGGGAAACACTGAAGCTTTCTTT	few	TRBV30	.	TRBJ1-1
CASRQVQHTEAFF	TGTGCCAGCCGTCAGGTCCAGCACACTGAAGCTTTCTTT	.	TRBV28	.	TRBJ1-1
CASSLSNSRPQGGETQYF	TGTGCCAGCAGCTTATCAAATTCCAGACCACAGGGTGGGGAGACCCAGTACTTC	few	TRBV13	.	TRBJ2-5
CASSLIIGEGYGYTF	TGTGCCAGCAGCTTAATAATTGGGGAGGGGTATGGCTACACCTTC	.	TRBV7-9	.	TRBJ1-2
CASSPRGSFMNTEAFF	TGTGCCAGCAGCCCCCGAGGCAGTTTTATGAACACTGAAGCTTTCTTT	few	TRBV3-1/TRBV3-2	.	TRBJ1-1
CAGGEAFF	TGTGCAGGGGGTGAAGCTTTCTTT	.	TRBV7-8	.	TRBJ1-1
CASSPRQDSGANVLTF	TGTGCCAGCAGCCCTCGACAGGACTCTGGGGCCAACGTCCTGACTTTC	.	TRBV9	.	TRBJ2-6
CASTLGGRDEQYF	TGTGCCAGCACCTTAGGGGGCAGGGACGAGCAGTACTTC	.	TRBV6-5	TRBD1	TRBJ2-7
CASSPRGGPDEQFF	TGTGCCAGTAGTCCGCGGGGAGGGCCGGATGAGCAGTTCTTC	.	TRBV19	TRBD2	TRBJ2-1
CASTRGNNSPLHF	TGTGCCAGTACAAGGGGCAATAATTCACCCCTCCACTTT	.	TRBV12-3/TRBV12-4	.	TRBJ1-6
CASSLRPRGMNTEAFF	TGCGCCAGCAGCTTGAGACCCAGAGGCATGAACACTGAAGCTTTCTTT	.	TRBV5-1	.	TRBJ1-1
CAWSPGTANYGYTF	TGTGCCTGGAGTCCTGGGACTGCTAACTATGGCTACACCTTC	few	TRBV30	.	TRBJ1-2
CASSEASSDTQYF	TGTGCCAGCAGTGAAGCCTCCTCGGATACGCAGTATTTT	.	TRBV6-1	.	TRBJ2-3
CASSHLIAGGYETQYF	TGTGCCAGCAGCCACCTCATAGCGGGAGGCTATGAGACCCAGTACTTC	.	TRBV3-1/TRBV3-2	TRBD2	TRBJ2-5
CASSLEGGSTDTQYF	TGTGCCAGCAGCTTAGAGGGGGGGAGCACAGATACGCAGTATTTT	.	TRBV7-9	.	TRBJ2-3
CASSLGSGASYEQYF	TGTGCCAGCAGCCTAGGTAGCGGGGCATCCTACGAGCAGTACTTC	.	TRBV7-2	TRBD2	TRBJ2-7
CSVAGTSGRSPTNEQYF	TGCAGCGTCGCCGGGACTAGCGGGAGAAGCCCCACGAACGAGCAGTACTTC	once	TRBV29-1	TRBD2	TRBJ2-7
CASSVGPGDTQYF	TGTGCCAGCAGCGTAGGCCCCGGAGATACGCAGTATTTT	.	TRBV9	.	TRBJ2-3
CASSLAGRTGGSNEKLFF	TGTGCCAGCAGCTTGGCCGGAAGGACAGGGGGCTCGAATGAAAAACTGTTTTTT	few	TRBV5-6	TRBD1	TRBJ1-4
CASSSVAGEHYDEQYF	TGTGCCAGCAGCTCCGTAGCGGGAGAACATTATGACGAGCAGTACTTC	few	TRBV5-5	TRBD2	TRBJ2-7
CASKNYGWQYF	TGTGCCAGCAAGAATTACGGGTGGCAGTACTTC	.	TRBV27	.	TRBJ2-7
CASSGGQKNEKLFF	TGTGCCAGCAGCGGTGGACAGAAAAATGAAAAACTGTTTTTT	.	TRBV9	.	TRBJ1-4
CASSPRGGGYTF	TGTGCCAGCAGCCCCCGGGGGGGCGGCTACACCTTC	.	TRBV7-2	.	TRBJ1-2
CASSLLTSGRNEQYF	TGTGCCAGCAGCTTATTGACTAGCGGGAGAAACGAGCAGTACTTC	.	TRBV11-2	TRBD2	TRBJ2-7
CASSPRRGANYGYTF	TGTGCCAGCAGCCCCCGCAGGGGAGCTAACTATGGCTACACCTTC	once	TRBV28	.	TRBJ1-2
CASSLRGPNSGANVLTF	TGTGCCAGCAGTTTGCGCGGGCCAAACTCTGGGGCCAACGTCCTGACTTTC	.	TRBV6-2/TRBV6-3	.	TRBJ2-6